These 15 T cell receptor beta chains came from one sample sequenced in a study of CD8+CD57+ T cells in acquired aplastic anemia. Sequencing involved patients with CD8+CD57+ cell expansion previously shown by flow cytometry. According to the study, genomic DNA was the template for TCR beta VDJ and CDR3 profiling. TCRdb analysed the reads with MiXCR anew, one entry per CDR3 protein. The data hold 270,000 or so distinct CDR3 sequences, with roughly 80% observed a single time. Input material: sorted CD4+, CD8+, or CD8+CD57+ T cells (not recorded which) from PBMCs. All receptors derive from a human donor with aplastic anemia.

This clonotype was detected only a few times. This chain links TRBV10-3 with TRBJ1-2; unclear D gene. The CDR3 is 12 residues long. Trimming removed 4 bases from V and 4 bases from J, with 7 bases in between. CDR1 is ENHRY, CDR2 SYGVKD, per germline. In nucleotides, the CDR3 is TGTGCCATCAGTGTGGAAACCTATGGCTACACCTTC. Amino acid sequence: CAISVETYGYTF.

CDR3 region: CASSLRAGGGSDGQFF. The CDR3 DNA follows: TGTGCCAGCAGCTTGCGGGCTGGCGGGGGGAGCGATGGGCAGTTCTTC. The genes are TRBV5-5 and TRBJ2-1; 8 nucleotides agree with TRBD2. CDR1 is SGHKS and CDR2 is YYEKEE in the germline V gene (reference sequence). V gave up 1 base and J gave up 12 bases; unmatched junction bases: 15. The CDR3 has 16 residues.

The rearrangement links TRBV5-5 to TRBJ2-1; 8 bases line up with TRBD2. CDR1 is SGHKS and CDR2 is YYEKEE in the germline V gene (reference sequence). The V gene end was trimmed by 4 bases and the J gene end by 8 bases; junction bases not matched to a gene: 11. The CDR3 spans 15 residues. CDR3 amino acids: CASSHRGGGSDEQFF. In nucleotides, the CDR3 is TGTGCCAGCAGCCATAGAGGCGGGGGGAGCGATGAGCAGTTCTTC. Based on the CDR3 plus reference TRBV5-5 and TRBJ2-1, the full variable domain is DAGVTQSPTHLIKTRGQQVTLRCSPISGHKSVSWYQQVLGQGPQFIFQYYEKEERGRGNFPDRFSARQFPNYSSELNVNALLLGDSALYLCASSHRGGGSDEQFFGPGTRLTVL.

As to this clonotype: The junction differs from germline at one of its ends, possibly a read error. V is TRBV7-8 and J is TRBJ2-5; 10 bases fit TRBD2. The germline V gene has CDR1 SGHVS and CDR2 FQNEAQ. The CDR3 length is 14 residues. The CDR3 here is CASGLAGGPETQYF. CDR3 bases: TGTGCCAGCGGCTTAGCGGGAGGTCCCGAGACCCAGTACTTC. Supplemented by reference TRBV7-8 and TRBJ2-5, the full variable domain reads GAGVSQSPRYKVAKRGQDVALRCDPISGHVSLFWYQQALGQGPEFLTYFQNEAQLDKSGLPSDRFFAERPEGSVSTLKIQRTQQEDSAVYLCASGLAGGPETQYFGPGTRLLVL.

CDR3 region: CASSVNFADAQYF. DNA for the CDR3: TGTGCCAGCAGCGTAAACTTTGCGGATGCGCAGTATTTT. V is TRBV11-1 and J is TRBJ2-3, with D unresolved. CDR3 length: 13 residues. V was pared by 5 bases and J by 10 bases, with 16 bases between. Looked up from germline, CDR1 is SGHAT and CDR2 is FQDESV (reference sequence).

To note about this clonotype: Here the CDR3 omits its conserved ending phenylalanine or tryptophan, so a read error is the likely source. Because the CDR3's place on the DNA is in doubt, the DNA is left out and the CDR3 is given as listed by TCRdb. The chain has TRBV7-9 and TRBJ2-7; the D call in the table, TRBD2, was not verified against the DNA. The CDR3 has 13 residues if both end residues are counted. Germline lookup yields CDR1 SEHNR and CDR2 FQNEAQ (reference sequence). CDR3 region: CASSSALETQYYG.

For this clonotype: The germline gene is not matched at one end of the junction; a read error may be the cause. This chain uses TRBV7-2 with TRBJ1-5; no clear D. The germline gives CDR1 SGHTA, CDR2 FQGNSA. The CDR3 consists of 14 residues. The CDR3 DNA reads TGTGCCAGCAGTTATGGTTGTACTGAACAGCCCCAGCACTTT. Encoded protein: CASSYGCTEQPQHF. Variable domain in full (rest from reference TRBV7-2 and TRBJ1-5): GAGVSQSPSNKVTEKGKDVELRCDPISGHTALYWYRQSLGQGLEFLIYFQGNSAPDKSGLPSDRFSAERTGGSVSTLTIQRTQQEDSAVYLCASSYGCTEQPQHFGDGTRLSIL.

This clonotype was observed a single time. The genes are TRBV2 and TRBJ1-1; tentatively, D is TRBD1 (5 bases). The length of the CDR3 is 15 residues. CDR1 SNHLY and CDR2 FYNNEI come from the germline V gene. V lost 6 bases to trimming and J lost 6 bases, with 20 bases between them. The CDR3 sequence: CASSLGLTGDSEAFF. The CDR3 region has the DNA TGTGCCAGCAGCTTAGGTCTGACCGGGGACTCTGAAGCTTTCTTT.

This CDR3 is CASSFGGAPDTQYF. Here the CDR3 DNA reads TGTGCCAGCAGCTTTGGGGGCGCTCCCGATACGCAGTATTTT. J is TRBJ2-3 and V is TRBV7-2; D perhaps matches TRBD1 (6 bases). Trimming cost V 3 bases and J 6 bases, with 13 bases left between them. This CDR3 is built from 14 residues. Per germline, CDR1 SGHTA and CDR2 FQGNSA. Full variable domain (remainder filled in from reference TRBV7-2 and TRBJ2-3): GAGVSQSPSNKVTEKGKDVELRCDPISGHTALYWYRQSLGQGLEFLIYFQGNSAPDKSGLPSDRFSAERTGGSVSTLTIQRTQQEDSAVYLCASSFGGAPDTQYFGPGTRLTVL.

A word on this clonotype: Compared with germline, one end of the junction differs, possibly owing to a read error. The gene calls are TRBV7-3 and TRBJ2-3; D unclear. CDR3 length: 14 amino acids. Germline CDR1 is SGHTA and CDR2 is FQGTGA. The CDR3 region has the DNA TGTGCCAGCAGCTTAGCGGCTTCTTACACAAATACGCATTTT. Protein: CASSLAASYTNTHF.

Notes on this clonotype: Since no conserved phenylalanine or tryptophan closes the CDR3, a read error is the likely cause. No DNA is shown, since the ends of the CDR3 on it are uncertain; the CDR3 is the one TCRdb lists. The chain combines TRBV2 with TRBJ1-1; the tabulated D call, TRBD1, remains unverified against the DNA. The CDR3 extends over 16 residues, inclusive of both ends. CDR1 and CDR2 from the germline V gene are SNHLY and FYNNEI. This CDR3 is CASSEAGAGGQSEGFV.

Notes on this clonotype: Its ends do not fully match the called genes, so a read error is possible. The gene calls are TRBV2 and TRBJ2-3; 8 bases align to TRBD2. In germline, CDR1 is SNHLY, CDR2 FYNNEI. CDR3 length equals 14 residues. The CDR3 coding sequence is TGTGCCAGCAGTGTTGCGGGGGGTCCCGATACGCAGTTCTTT. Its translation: CASSVAGGPDTQFF.

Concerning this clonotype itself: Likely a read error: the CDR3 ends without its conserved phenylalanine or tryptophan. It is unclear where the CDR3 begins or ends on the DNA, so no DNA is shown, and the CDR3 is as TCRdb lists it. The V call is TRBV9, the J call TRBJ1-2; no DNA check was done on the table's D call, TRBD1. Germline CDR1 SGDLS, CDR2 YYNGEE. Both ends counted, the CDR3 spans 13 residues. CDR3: CASSLEGVSSQPL.

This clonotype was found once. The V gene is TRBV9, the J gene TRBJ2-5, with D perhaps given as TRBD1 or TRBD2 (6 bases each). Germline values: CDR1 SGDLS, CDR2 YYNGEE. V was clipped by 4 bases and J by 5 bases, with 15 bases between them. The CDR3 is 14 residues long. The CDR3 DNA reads TGTGCCAGCAGCCCACAGCCGGGGGCCGAGACCCAGTACTTC. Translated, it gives CASSPQPGAETQYF.

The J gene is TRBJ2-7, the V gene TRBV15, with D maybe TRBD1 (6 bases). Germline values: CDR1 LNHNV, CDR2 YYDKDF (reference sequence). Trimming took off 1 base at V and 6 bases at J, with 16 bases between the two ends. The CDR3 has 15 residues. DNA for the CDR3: TGTGCCACCAGCAGAGTTTTGGGGGCTCGGGTCGAGCAGTACTTC. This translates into CATSRVLGARVEQYF. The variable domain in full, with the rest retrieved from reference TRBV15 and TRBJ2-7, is DAMVIQNPRYQVTQFGKPVTLSCSQTLNHNVMYWYQQKSSQAPKLLFHYYDKDFNNEADTPDNFQSRRPNTSFCFLDIRSPGLGDTAMYLCATSRVLGARVEQYFGPGTRLTVT.